This TCR beta chain was captured by sequencing in a study of monozygotic twins with inflammatory bowel disease. TCRdb reanalyzed the 5' RACE reads and collapses them to one entry per CDR3 protein, without DNA. Recorded here are roughly 100,000 distinct CDR3 sequences; the top ten clones represent more than 1.5%. This CDR3 spans 16 amino acids. The TCR was taken from a human donor with ulcerative colitis or Crohn's disease, or a healthy co-twin of an affected twin (not recorded which). This chain joins TRBV12-3 or TRBV12-4 and TRBJ1-6; TCRdb's D call of TRBD1 is untestable without DNA. Sequencing used blood. The CDR3 spells CASRPGGRSYNSPLHF.